These T cell receptor beta chains were read from a single sample in a study of blood T cell repertoires in COVID-19. Produced via immunoSEQ multiplex PCR; TCRdb's table is partial and in-frame only. The sample includes under 300,000 clones, about 85% of them seen just once. Sequencing used peripheral blood. The receptors come from a human donor in a cohort sampled during active COVID-19. Each CDR3 is given with its conserved first and last residue. D genes are given only for firm matches. Size values are once, few and many counts, or a class for expanded clones, and some rows have none.

v_gene	d_gene	abundance	j_gene	CDR3aa	CDR3nt
TRBV6-2/TRBV6-3	-	once	TRBJ2-2	CASSSSGLGTGELFF	TGTGCCAGCAGTTCCAGCGGACTCGGGACCGGGGAGCTGTTTTTT
TRBV3-1/TRBV3-2	-	-	TRBJ2-5	CASSEGTKETQYF	TGTGCCAGCAGCGAAGGGACAAAAGAGACCCAGTACTTC
TRBV28	-	-	TRBJ2-1	CASRARGSYNEQFF	TGTGCCAGCAGGGCTCGGGGCTCCTACAATGAGCAGTTCTTC
TRBV24-1	TRBD2	-	TRBJ2-3	CATASGGGPTDTQYF	TGTGCCACCGCTTCGGGGGGAGGGCCAACAGATACGCAGTATTTT
TRBV5-4	TRBD1	-	TRBJ2-1	CASTLQTGAYNEQFF	TGTGCCAGCACCTTGCAGACAGGGGCCTACAATGAGCAGTTCTTC
TRBV18	-	-	TRBJ1-1	CASSPPPGTEAFF	TGTGCCAGCTCACCACCTCCGGGGACTGAAGCTTTCTTT
TRBV4-2	TRBD2	few	TRBJ2-1	CASSEASGTSGRSEQFF	TGTGCCAGCAGCGAAGCATCCGGGACTAGCGGGAGAAGTGAGCAGTTCTTC
TRBV25-1	-	-	TRBJ1-1	CASSENQKTFF	TGTGCCAGCAGTGAAAATCAAAAAACTTTCTTT
TRBV5-4	-	-	TRBJ2-7	CASSFRGTYEQYF	TGTGCCAGCAGCTTCCGGGGGACCTACGAGCAGTACTTC
TRBV7-8	-	-	TRBJ1-1	CASSRRENTEAFF	TGTGCCAGCAGTCGCAGGGAGAACACTGAAGCTTTCTTT
TRBV5-8	-	-	TRBJ2-5	CASSPQGVVQYF	TGTGCCAGCAGTCCTCAGGGTGTCGTCCAGTACTTC
TRBV7-9	TRBD1	-	TRBJ2-3	CASSYGETGWQYF	TGTGCCAGCAGCTATGGGGAGACAGGGTGGCAGTATTTT
TRBV10-2	TRBD1	-	TRBJ2-7	CASRMGQGTYEQYF	TGCGCCAGCAGGATGGGACAGGGGACCTACGAGCAGTACTTC
TRBV15	-	-	TRBJ2-1	CATSPRSRSYNEQFF	TGTGCCACCAGCCCTAGAAGCCGTTCCTACAATGAGCAGTTCTTC
TRBV18	-	-	TRBJ1-3	CASSSGHRNTIYF	TGTGCCAGCTCATCGGGTCACCGAAACACCATATATTTT
TRBV6-6	-	-	TRBJ1-2	CASRGQEFYGYTF	TGTGCCAGCCGGGGACAAGAATTCTATGGCTACACCTTC